A selection of T cell receptor beta chains follows, all from one sample in a study of blood T cells in healthy people across ages. One entry per CDR3 protein results from TCRdb running MiXCR on the 5' RACE reads. The sample lists around 600,000 distinct CDR3 sequences; around half were seen once. The sample consisted of blood. These receptors all come from a man older than 75 in good health. Each CDR3 is given with its conserved first and last residue. D genes are given only for firm matches. Size tells how often a clone was seen (once, few, many) or the class of an expanded clone, and some rows leave it out.

J | V | D | size | DNA | CDR3
TRBJ2-1 | TRBV20-1 | TRBD1 | . | TGCAGTGCTAGAGCCCCCGGCGGGACAGGGACTTTGGCTGAGCAGTTCTTC | CSARAPGGTGTLAEQFF
TRBJ1-5 | TRBV10-3 | . | once | TGTGCCATCAGTGAGTCTGAGGAGGCCAATCAGCCCCAGCATTTT | CAISESEEANQPQHF
TRBJ2-1 | TRBV7-2 | TRBD1 | few | TGTGCCAGCAGCCGAAACAGGGGGCGAGATGAGCAGTTCTTC | CASSRNRGRDEQFF
TRBJ2-1 | TRBV2 | . | . | TGTGCCAGCAGACCCGAGGGGACTGTCTACAATGAGCAGTTCTTC | CASRPEGTVYNEQFF
TRBJ2-7 | TRBV5-1 | TRBD2 | . | TGCGCCAGCAGCTTGGCTAGCGGGAGATCGGGCGAGCAGTACTTC | CASSLASGRSGEQYF
TRBJ2-1 | TRBV11-1 | TRBD2 | . | TGTGCCAGCAGCCCTTTAGCGGGGGGCCCGGTTGAGCAGTTCTTC | CASSPLAGGPVEQFF
TRBJ1-5 | TRBV20-1 | . | . | TGCAGTGCGAGGCCGGCAGGGATAGGGCCCCAGCATTTT | CSARPAGIGPQHF
TRBJ2-5 | TRBV15 | . | . | TGTGCCACCAACGGAGGAGGGAGTAGAGAGACCCAGTACTTC | CATNGGGSRETQYF
TRBJ2-5 | TRBV20-1 | . | . | TGCAGTGCTAGAGAGGGAGCGAGAGTGGAAGAGACCCAGTACTTC | CSAREGARVEETQYF
TRBJ1-2 | TRBV2 | TRBD1 | . | TGTGCCAGCAGTGTGACCCGACAGGGAGTGGACTATGGCTACACCTTC | CASSVTRQGVDYGYTF
TRBJ1-5 | TRBV20-1 | . | many | TGCAGTGCTAGAGATCGGCGGGGAGGCCGCAATCAGCCCCAGCATTTT | CSARDRRGGRNQPQHF
TRBJ1-5 | TRBV7-2 | . | few | TGTGCCAGCAGCTTAGGGGGCGGTGGGGCCCAGCATTTT | CASSLGGGGAQHF
TRBJ2-3 | TRBV4-3 | TRBD2 | . | TGCGCCAGCAACCAAAATAGTGTAGCGGGACCGGAAGATACGCAGTATTTT | CASNQNSVAGPEDTQYF
TRBJ2-3 | TRBV12-3/TRBV12-4 | . | . | TGTGCCAGCAGAGGGGACATCACAGATACGCAGTATTTT | CASRGDITDTQYF
TRBJ2-1 | TRBV20-1 | TRBD2 | . | TGCAGTGCTATAGGACTAGCGGGGGGGCCAGTCAATGAGCAGTTCTTC | CSAIGLAGGPVNEQFF
TRBJ1-1 | TRBV4-3 | . | . | TGCGCCAGCAGCCAAGATTGGGGCAGCTCTGAAGCTTTCTTT | CASSQDWGSSEAFF
TRBJ2-1 | TRBV29-1 | . | . | TGCTCCGGGGCAGCGCATCTTACCGAGCAGTTCTTC | CSGAAHLTEQFF
TRBJ1-2 | TRBV3-1 | . | . | TGTGCCAGCAGCCAAGATAAATCTTGGGGAGGCTACACCTTC | CASSQDKSWGGYTF
TRBJ2-7 | TRBV20-1 | TRBD1 | few | TGCAGTGCTTACCGGGACAGGGTCTACGAGCAGTACTTC | CSAYRDRVYEQYF
TRBJ2-1 | TRBV20-1 | . | . | TGCAGTGCTAGAATCTACCCTACCTACAATGAGCAGTTCTTC | CSARIYPTYNEQFF
TRBJ2-5 | TRBV20-1 | . | few | TGCAGTGCTAGAGTCGGTGGGAGCAGGGAGACCCAGTACTTC | CSARVGGSRETQYF
TRBJ2-7 | TRBV6-5 | . | . | TGTGCCAGCAGTTACGGCACCACACGCAAGCAGTACTTC | CASSYGTTRKQYF